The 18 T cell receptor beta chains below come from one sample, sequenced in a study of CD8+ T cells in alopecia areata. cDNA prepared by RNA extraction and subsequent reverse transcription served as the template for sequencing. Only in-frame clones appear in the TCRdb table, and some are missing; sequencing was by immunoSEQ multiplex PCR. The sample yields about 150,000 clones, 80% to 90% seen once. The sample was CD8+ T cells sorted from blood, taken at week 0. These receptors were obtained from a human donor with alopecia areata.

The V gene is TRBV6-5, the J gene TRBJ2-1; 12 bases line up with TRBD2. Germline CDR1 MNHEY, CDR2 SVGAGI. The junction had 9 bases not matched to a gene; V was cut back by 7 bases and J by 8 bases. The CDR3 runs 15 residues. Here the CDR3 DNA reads TGTGCCAGCAATAACGGACTAGCGGGAACCGATGAGCAGTTCTTC. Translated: CASNNGLAGTDEQFF.

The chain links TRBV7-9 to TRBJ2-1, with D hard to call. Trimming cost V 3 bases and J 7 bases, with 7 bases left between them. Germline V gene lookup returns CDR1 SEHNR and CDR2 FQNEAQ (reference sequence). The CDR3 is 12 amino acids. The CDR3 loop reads CASSFEVNEQFF. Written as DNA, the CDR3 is TGTGCCAGCAGCTTTGAGGTGAATGAGCAGTTCTTC.

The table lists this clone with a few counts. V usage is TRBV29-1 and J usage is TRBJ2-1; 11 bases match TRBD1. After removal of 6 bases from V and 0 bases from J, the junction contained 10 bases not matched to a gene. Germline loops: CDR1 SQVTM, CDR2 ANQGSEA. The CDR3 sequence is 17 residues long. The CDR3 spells CSVRGQGALSSYNEQFF. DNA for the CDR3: TGCAGCGTACGTGGACAGGGGGCACTGAGCTCCTACAATGAGCAGTTCTTC.

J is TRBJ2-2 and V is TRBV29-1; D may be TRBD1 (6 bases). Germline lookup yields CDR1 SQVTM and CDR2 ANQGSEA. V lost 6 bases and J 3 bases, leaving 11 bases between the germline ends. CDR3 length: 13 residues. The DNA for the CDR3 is TGCAGCGTAGACAGGTCCGACACCGGGGAGCTGTTTTTT. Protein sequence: CSVDRSDTGELFF.

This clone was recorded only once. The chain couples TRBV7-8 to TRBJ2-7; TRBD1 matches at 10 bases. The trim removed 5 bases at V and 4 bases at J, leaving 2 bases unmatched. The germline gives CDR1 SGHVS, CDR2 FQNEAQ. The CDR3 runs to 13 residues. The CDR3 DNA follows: TGTGCCAGCAGCCTGGACAGGGGGTACGAGCAGTACTTC. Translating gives CASSLDRGYEQYF.

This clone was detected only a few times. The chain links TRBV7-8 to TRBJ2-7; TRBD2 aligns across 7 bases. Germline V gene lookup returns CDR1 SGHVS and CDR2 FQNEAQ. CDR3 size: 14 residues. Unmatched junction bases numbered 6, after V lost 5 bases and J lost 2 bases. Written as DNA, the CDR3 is TGTGCCAGCAGCCTCAGGGAGGGCCCCTACGAGCAGTACTTC. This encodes CASSLREGPYEQYF.

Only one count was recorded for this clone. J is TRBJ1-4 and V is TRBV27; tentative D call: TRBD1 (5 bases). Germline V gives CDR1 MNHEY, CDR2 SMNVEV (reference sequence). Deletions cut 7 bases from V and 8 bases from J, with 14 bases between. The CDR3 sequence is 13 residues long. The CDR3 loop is CASMGEMREKLFF. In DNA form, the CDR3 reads TGTGCCAGCATGGGGGAAATGCGCGAAAAACTGTTTTTT.

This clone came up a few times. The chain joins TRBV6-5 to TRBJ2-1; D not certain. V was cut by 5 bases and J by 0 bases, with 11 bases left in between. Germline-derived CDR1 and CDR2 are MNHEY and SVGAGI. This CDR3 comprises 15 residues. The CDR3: CASSHDLNSYNEQFF. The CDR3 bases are TGTGCCAGCAGTCACGACTTGAACTCCTACAATGAGCAGTTCTTC.

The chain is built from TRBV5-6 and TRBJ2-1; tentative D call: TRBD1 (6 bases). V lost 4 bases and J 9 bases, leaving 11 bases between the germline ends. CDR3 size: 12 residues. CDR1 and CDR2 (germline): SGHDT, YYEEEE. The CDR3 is CASSLQGSEQFF. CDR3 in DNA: TGTGCCAGCAGCCTACAGGGCAGTGAGCAGTTCTTC. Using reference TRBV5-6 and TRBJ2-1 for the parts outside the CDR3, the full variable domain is DAGVTQSPTHLIKTRGQQVTLRCSPKSGHDTVSWYQQALGQGPQFIFQYYEEEERQRGNFPDRFSGHQFPNYSSELNVNALLLGDSALYLCASSLQGSEQFFGPGTRLTVL.

The CDR3 region has the DNA TGTGCCAGCAGCTCTGACTTAGGTGGTTCGCGGGAGCAGTACTTC. Translated, it gives CASSSDLGGSREQYF. The chain employs TRBV7-3 and TRBJ2-7; D not resolved. This CDR3 has 15 residues. V lost 4 bases to trimming and J lost 7 bases, with 20 bases between them. From germline, CDR1 is SGHTA and CDR2 FQGTGA.

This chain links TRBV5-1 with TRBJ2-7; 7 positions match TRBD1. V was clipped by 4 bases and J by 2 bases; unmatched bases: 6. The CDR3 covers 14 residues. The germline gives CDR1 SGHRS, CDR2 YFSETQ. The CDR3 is CASSLGTATYEQYF. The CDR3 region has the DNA TGCGCCAGCAGCCTAGGGACAGCTACCTACGAGCAGTACTTC.

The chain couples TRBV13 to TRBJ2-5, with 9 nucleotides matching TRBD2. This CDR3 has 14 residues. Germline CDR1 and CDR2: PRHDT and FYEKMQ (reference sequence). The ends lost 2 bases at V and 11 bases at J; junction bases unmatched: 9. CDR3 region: CASSLTAGGGKQYF. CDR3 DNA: TGTGCCAGCAGCTTAACAGCGGGGGGAGGCAAGCAGTACTTC.

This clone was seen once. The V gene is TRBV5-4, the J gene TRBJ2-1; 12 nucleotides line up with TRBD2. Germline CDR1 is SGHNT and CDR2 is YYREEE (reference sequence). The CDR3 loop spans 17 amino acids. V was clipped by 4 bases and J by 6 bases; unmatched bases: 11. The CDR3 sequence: CASSLTYGTSGLNEQFF. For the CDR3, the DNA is TGTGCCAGCAGCCTGACCTACGGGACTAGCGGGCTCAATGAGCAGTTCTTC.

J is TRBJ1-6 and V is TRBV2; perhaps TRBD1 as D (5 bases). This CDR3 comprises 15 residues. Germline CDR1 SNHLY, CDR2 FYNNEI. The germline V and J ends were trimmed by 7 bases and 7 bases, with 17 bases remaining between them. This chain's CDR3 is CASNSPGGFNSPLHF. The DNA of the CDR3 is TGTGCCAGCAACTCCCCGGGGGGATTCAATTCACCCCTCCACTTT.

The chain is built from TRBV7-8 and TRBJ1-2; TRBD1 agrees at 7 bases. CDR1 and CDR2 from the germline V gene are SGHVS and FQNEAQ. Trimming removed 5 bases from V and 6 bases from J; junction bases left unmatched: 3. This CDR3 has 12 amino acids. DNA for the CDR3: TGTGCCAGCAGCCCCGACAGGGATGGCTACACCTTC. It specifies CASSPDRDGYTF.

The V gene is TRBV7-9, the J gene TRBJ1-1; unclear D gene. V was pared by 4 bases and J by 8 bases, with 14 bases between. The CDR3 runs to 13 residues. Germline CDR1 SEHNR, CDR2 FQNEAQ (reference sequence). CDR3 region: CASSSSEQLEAFF. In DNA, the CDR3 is TGTGCCAGCAGCTCGTCGGAGCAGCTGGAAGCTTTCTTT.

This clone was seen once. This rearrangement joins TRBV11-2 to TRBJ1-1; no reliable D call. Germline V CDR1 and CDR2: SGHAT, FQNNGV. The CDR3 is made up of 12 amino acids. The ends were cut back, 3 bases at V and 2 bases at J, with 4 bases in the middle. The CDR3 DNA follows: TGTGCCAGCAGCTTCGTAAACACTGAAGCTTTCTTT. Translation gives CASSFVNTEAFF.

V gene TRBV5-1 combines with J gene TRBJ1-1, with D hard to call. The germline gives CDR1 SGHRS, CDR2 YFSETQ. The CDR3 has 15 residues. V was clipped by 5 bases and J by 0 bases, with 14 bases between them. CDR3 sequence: CASSLRPGVNTEAFF. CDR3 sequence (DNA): TGCGCCAGCAGTTTGCGACCTGGCGTGAACACTGAAGCTTTCTTT.